This TCR beta chain appears in the sequencing data of a study of blood T cell repertoires in COVID-19. Study information: From T cells, B-cell-depleted T cells, or PBMCs came the material, which was cDNA or gDNA.

Per the study methods: Amplification with reference gene primers provided the estimates of nucleated cell counts. Some clones are missing from TCRdb's copy, which holds only in-frame ones; the method was immunoSEQ multiplex PCR. The D gene and trimming were derived from the DNA, and the V and J assignments and clone size from that table. The table includes approximately 360,000 clones, 85% to 90% detected once. Living in about two dozen US areas, the participants were between about 18 and 95 years of age. In assigning cohorts, the study relied on participant-reported clinical history. The CDR3 loop spans 16 amino acids. In germline, CDR1 is SGHDN, CDR2 FVKESK. After removal of 4 bases from V and 2 bases from J, the junction contained 10 bases not matched to a gene.

The chain employs TRBV14 and TRBJ1-2; TRBD1 matches 7 bases. Source material: PBMCs or T cells enriched from blood (not recorded which). This sequence originates from a woman in her 30s with acute COVID-19. The CDR3 loop is CASSPRDSTANYGYTF. The CDR3 DNA is TGTGCCAGCAGCCCTCGGGACAGCACAGCGAACTATGGCTACACCTTC. The full variable domain, in which reference TRBV14 and TRBJ1-2 provide the parts outside the CDR3, is EAGVTQFPSHSVIEKGQTVTLRCDPISGHDNLYWYRRVMGKEIKFLLHFVKESKQDESGMPNNRFLAERTGGTYSTLKVQPAELEDSGVYFCASSPRDSTANYGYTFGSGTRLTVV.